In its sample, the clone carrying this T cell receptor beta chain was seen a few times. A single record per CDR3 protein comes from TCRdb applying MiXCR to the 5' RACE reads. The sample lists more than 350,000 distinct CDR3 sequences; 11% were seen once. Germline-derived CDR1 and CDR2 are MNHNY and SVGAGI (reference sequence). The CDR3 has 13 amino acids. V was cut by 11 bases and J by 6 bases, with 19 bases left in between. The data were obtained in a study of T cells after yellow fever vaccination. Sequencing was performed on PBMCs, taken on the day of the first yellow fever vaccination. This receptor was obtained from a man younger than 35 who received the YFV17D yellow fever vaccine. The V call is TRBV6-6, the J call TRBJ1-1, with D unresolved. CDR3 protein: CAGSGGRTAEAFF. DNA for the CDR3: TGTGCCGGCTCGGGCGGAAGGACGGCTGAAGCTTTCTTT.